The 6 T cell receptor beta chains below come from one sample, sequenced in a study of T-cell memory formation after mild COVID-19. A single record per CDR3 protein comes from TCRdb applying MiXCR to the 5' RACE reads. This repertoire shows around 110,000 distinct CDR3 sequences, about a sixth found once; its top ten account for 25% to 35%. Sequenced input: PBMCs or a T cell subset sorted from them (not recorded which). The receptors were sampled from an adult woman who had mild COVID-19 (a few samples of this study predate the infection). Cell type and time point are not known.

Ten or more counts support this clonotype. The V gene is TRBV4-3, the J gene TRBJ2-7; 11 bases fit TRBD2. The germline CDR1 and CDR2 sequences are LGHNA and YSLEER. Trimming cost V 3 bases and J 4 bases; bases outside gene matches: 5. This CDR3 contains 15 residues. The CDR3 DNA reads as TGCGCCAGCAGCCAGGTAGCGGGAGGGCAGTACGAGCAGTACTTC. Amino acid sequence: CASSQVAGGQYEQYF.

This clonotype was found many times. The CDR3 DNA follows: TGTGCCAGCTTGGGATATACAGGTCCGGGTACTGAAGCTTTCTTT. It codes for CASLGYTGPGTEAFF. The gene calls are TRBV2 and TRBJ1-1; weak D call: TRBD1 (5 bases). The CDR3 sequence is 15 residues long. V dropped 8 bases and J dropped 5 bases, with 21 bases sitting between them. Per the germline V gene, CDR1 is SNHLY and CDR2 is FYNNEI.

This chain's CDR3 is CASSYGGARLRNEQFF. DNA of the CDR3: TGTGCCAGCAGTTATGGGGGGGCCAGACTTAGGAATGAGCAGTTCTTC. The V and J genes are TRBV2 and TRBJ2-1; tentative D call: TRBD2 (7 bases). This CDR3 is built from 16 residues. Germline V lookup: CDR1 SNHLY, CDR2 FYNNEI. The V end lost 5 bases, the J end lost 7 bases, and 21 bases lay between the germline ends.

This clonotype has a handful of counts. This chain connects TRBV4-2 to TRBJ2-2; D may match TRBD1 or TRBD2 (5 bases each). The CDR3 covers 17 residues. The ends were cut back, 1 base at V and 6 bases at J, with 18 bases in the middle. CDR1 is LGHNA and CDR2 is YNFKEQ in the germline V gene. CDR3 DNA: TGTGCCAGCAGCCAAGTATACACAGGAGGTAACGCCGGGGAGCTGTTTTTT. Protein product: CASSQVYTGGNAGELFF.

The rearrangement uses TRBV6-5 and TRBJ1-3; D gene ambiguous. This CDR3 comprises 15 residues. Germline assignment: CDR1 MNHEY and CDR2 SVGAGI. The V gene lost 5 bases and the J gene lost 2 bases, with 13 bases spanning the gap. The CDR3 here is CASSANPGAGNTIYF. For the CDR3, the DNA is TGTGCCAGCAGTGCGAACCCCGGGGCTGGAAACACCATATATTTT.

This chain links TRBV9 with TRBJ2-1; no reliable D call. This CDR3 region has 12 residues. Germline lookup yields CDR1 SGDLS and CDR2 YYNGEE. V shed 1 base and J shed 7 bases, with 6 bases lying between them. The chain's CDR3 is CASSVPGNEQFF. In DNA, the CDR3 is TGTGCCAGCAGCGTACCCGGAAATGAGCAGTTCTTC.